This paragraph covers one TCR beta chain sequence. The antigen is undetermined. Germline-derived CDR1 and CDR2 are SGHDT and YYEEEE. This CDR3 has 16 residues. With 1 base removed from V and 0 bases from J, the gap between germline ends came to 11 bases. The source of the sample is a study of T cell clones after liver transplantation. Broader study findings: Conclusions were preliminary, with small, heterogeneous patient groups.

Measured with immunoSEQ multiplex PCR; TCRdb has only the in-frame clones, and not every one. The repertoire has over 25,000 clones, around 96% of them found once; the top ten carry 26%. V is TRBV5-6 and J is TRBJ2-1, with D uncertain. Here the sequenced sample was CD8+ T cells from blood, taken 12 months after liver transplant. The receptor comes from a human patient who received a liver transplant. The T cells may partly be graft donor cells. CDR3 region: CASSLCGGCSYNEQFF. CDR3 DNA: TGTGCCAGCAGCTTGTGCGGCGGTTGCTCCTACAATGAGCAGTTCTTC.